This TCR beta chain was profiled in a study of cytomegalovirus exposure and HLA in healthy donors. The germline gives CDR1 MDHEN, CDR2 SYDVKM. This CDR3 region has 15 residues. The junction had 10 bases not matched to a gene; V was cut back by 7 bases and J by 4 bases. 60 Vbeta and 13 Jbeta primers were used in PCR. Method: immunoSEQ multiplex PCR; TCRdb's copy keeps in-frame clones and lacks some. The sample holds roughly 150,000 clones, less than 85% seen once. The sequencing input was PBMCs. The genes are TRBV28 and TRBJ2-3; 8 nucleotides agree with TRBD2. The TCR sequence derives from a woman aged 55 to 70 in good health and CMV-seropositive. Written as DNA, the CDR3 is TGTGCCAGCACCCCAGCGGGAGCGGGTGCAGATACGCAGTATTTT. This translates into CASTPAGAGADTQYF.